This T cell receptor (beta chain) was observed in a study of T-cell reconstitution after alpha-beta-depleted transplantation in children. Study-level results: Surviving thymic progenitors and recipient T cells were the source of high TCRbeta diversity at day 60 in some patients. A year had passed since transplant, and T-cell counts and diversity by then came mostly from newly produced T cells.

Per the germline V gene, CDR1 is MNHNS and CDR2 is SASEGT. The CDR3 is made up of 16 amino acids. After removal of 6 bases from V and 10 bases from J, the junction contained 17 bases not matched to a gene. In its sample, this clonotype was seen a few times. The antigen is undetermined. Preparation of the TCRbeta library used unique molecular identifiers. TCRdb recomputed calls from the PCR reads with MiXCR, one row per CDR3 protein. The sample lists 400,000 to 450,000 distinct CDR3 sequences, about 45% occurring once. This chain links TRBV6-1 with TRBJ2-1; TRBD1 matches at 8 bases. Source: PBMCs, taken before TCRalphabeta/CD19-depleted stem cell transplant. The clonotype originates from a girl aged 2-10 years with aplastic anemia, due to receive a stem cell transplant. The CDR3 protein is CASRPTTGGLWPEQFF. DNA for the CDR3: TGTGCCAGCAGACCCACCACAGGGGGGTTATGGCCAGAGCAGTTCTTC.